This entry features one T cell receptor (beta chain) sequence. The antigen is not known. These data are taken from a study of T cell responses to AZD1222 COVID-19 vaccine. Study results and limitations: White British donors predominated, females outnumbered males, and clonal diversity was possibly underestimated. Only a handful of individuals given AZD1222 were seropositive at baseline. Regions 160-218 and 743-854 dominated among vaccine-associated CD4 TCRs spanning spike.

TCRdb keeps only in-frame clones here, not all; method: immunoSEQ multiplex PCR. The sample holds around 75,000 clones; roughly 81% are singletons and the top ten take about 13%. Sequenced material: peripheral blood, taken on day 0 of AZD1222 vaccination. The receptor's source is an adult in good health.

This CDR3 reads CASRAQEAAYNEQFF. CDR3 sequence (DNA): TGTGCCAGCAGGGCACAGGAGGCGGCCTACAATGAGCAGTTCTTC. The chain combines TRBV6-5 with TRBJ2-1; D tentatively reads TRBD1 or TRBD2 (5 bases each). The germline V and J ends were trimmed by 6 bases and 2 bases, with 14 bases remaining between them. CDR1 is MNHEY, CDR2 SVGAGI, per germline. The CDR3 is 15 residues long.